This TCR beta chain appears in the sequencing data of a study of response to subunit inactivated influenza vaccine. Study-wide results and caveats: Authors suggested few new T cells are recruited by each seasonal influenza vaccination.

This CDR3 region has 14 residues. Germline loops: CDR1 MDHEN, CDR2 SYDVKM. V gave up 7 bases and J gave up 4 bases, with 11 bases separating them. Via MiXCR, TCRdb re-called the RT-PCR reads, giving one row per CDR3 protein. The table records around 480,000 distinct CDR3 sequences, approximately 11% of them present only once. This clonotype has more than one count but fewer than ten. Its specificity is unknown. This specimen consisted of PBMCs from blood, obtained roughly 47 days after vaccination. The TCR was taken from a man between 45 and 60 years old who received an inactivated influenza vaccine. The chain carries TRBV28 and TRBJ1-6, with D possibly being TRBD1 (6 bases). In DNA form, the CDR3 reads TGTGCCAGCAAGGACAGCCCTTATAATTCACCCCTCCACTTT. It is translated as CASKDSPYNSPLHF. The full variable domain, completed using reference TRBV28 and TRBJ1-6, is DVKVTQSSRYLVKRTGEKVFLECVQDMDHENMFWYRQDPGLGLRLIYFSYDVKMKEKGDIPEGYSVSREKKERFSLILESASTNQTSMYLCASKDSPYNSPLHFGNGTRLTVT.